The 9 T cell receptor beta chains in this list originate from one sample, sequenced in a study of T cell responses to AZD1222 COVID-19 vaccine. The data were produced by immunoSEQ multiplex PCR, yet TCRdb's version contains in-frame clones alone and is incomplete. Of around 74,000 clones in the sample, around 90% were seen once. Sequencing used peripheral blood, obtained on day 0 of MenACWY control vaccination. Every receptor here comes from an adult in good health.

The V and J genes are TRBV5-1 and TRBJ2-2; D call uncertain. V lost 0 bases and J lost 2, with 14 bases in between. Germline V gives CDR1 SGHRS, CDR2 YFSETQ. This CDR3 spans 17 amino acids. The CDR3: CASSLDLVRINTGELFF. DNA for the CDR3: TGCGCCAGCAGCTTGGATTTGGTCAGAATAAACACCGGGGAGCTGTTTTTT.

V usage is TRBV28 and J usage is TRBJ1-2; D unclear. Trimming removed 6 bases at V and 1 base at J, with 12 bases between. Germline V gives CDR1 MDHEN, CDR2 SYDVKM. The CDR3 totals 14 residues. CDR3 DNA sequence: TGTGCCAGCAGCCCATACGGGGTTAACTATGGCTACACCTTC. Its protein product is CASSPYGVNYGYTF.

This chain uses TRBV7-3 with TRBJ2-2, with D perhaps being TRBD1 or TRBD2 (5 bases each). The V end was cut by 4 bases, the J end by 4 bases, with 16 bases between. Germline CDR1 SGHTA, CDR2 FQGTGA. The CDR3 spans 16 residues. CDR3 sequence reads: CASSSTGTVSTGELFF. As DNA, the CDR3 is TGTGCCAGCAGCTCCACGGGGACGGTGTCCACCGGGGAGCTGTTTTTT.

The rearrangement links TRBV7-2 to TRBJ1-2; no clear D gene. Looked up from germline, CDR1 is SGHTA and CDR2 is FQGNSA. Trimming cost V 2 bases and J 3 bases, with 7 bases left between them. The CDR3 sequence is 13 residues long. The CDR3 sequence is CASSLSPDYGYTF. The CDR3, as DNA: TGTGCCAGCAGCTTATCGCCGGACTATGGCTACACCTTC.

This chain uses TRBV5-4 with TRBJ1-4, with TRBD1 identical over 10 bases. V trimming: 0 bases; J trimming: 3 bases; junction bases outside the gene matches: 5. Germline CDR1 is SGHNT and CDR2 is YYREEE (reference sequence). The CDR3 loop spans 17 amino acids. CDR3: CASSLGTGGRANEKLFF. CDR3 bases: TGTGCCAGCAGCTTGGGGACAGGGGGGAGGGCTAATGAAAAACTGTTTTTT.

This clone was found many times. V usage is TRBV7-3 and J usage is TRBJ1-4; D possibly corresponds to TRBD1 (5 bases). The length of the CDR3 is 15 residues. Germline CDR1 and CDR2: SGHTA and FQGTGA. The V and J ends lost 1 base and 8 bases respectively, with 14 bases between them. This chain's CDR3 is CASSLRALWGEKLFF. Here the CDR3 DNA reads TGTGCCAGCAGCTTAAGGGCTCTATGGGGCGAAAAACTGTTTTTT.

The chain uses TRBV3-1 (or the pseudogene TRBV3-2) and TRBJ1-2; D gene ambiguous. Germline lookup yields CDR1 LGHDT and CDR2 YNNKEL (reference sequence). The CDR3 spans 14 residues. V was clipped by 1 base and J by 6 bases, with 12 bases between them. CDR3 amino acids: CASSQVHPGHGYTF. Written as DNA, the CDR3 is TGTGCCAGCAGCCAAGTACATCCAGGCCATGGCTACACCTTC.

The CDR3, as DNA: TGCAGCGTTGCCCGGGGGGATACGCAGTATTTT. Translation gives CSVARGDTQYF. This rearrangement joins TRBV29-1 to TRBJ2-3; D perhaps matches TRBD2 (6 bases). The V end lost 4 bases, the J end lost 6 bases, and 8 bases lay between the germline ends. The CDR3 runs 11 residues. CDR1 is SQVTM, CDR2 ANQGSEA, per germline.

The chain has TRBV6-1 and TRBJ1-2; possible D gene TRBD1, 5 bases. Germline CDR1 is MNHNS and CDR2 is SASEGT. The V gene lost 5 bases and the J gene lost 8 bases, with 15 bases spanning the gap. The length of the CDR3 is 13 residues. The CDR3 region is CASSLGGSKGYTF. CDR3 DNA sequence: TGTGCCAGCAGTCTGGGGGGTTCTAAGGGCTACACCTTC.